The clone carrying this T cell receptor beta chain was observed many times. Its antigen is currently unknown. Template material for amplifying TCR beta CDR3 regions consisted of RNA transcripts. TCR CDR3 underwent first-round RT-PCR with the HTBI primer set. TCRdb re-called the multiplex PCR reads through MiXCR, storing one row per CDR3 protein. Of fewer than 350,000 distinct CDR3 sequences in the sample, approximately 14% were seen once. These data belong to a study of T cells in Graves' hyperthyroidism and ophthalmopathy. Study-wide points: Appearing also in blood were most of the thyroid clonotypes expanded above 0.001. Prediction of ophthalmopathy progression came a median approximately 6 months pre-onset.

This CDR3 is built from 13 residues. CDR1 and CDR2 from the germline V gene are MNHEY and SMNVEV (reference sequence). The V end was cut by 5 bases, the J end by 8 bases, with 10 bases between. Not enrolled were patients with uncontrolled infection, other autoimmune disease, pregnancy or lactation. The sample consisted of blood. This receptor was identified in a woman aged 40-49 years with Graves' hyperthyroidism. The chain has TRBV27 and TRBJ1-6; TRBD1 is a possible D gene (6 bases). The CDR3 nucleotides are TGTGCCAGCAGTCACAGGGTGTATTCACCCCTCCACTTT. Translation gives CASSHRVYSPLHF.